This TCR beta chain originates from a study of beta chain features in type 1 diabetes. Broader study findings: Across all four CD4+ subsets, people with type 1 diabetes showed modestly shorter TCRB CDR3s. Naive, central memory and regulatory TCRB repertoires appeared more similar among patients than healthy donors.

A word on this clone: Its antigen is not identified.

The germline V gene encodes CDR1 LGHNA and CDR2 YSLEER. The ends were cut back, 0 bases at V and 0 bases at J, with 6 bases in the middle. CDR3 length: 14 amino acids. The sequenced template was cDNA made from the entire isolated RNA. Some clones are missing from TCRdb's copy, which holds only in-frame ones; the method was immunoSEQ multiplex PCR. This table has 150,000 or so clones, 63% appearing once. The genes are TRBV4-3 and TRBJ2-7; D unresolved. Sequenced: naive CD4+ T cells from blood. The origin of this receptor is a man aged 30 to 45 with type 1 diabetes. CDR3 in DNA: TGCGCCAGCAGCCAAGATTTCGGCTCCTACGAGCAGTACTTC. This translates into CASSQDFGSYEQYF.